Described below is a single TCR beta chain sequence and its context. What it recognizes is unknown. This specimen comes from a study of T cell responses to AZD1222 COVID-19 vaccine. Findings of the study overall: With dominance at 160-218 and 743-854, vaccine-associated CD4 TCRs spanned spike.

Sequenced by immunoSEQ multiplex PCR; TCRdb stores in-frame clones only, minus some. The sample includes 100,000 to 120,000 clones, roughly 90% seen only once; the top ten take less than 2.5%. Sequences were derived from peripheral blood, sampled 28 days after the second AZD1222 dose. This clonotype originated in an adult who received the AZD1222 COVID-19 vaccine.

In nucleotides, the CDR3 is TGTGCCAGCAGCCAACAGGGCTGGGGCTACACCTTC. This codes for CASSQQGWGYTF. The J gene is TRBJ1-2, the V gene TRBV9, with D possibly TRBD1 on 6 matching bases. V was trimmed by 4 bases and J by 8 bases, leaving 12 bases between them. The CDR3 runs to 12 residues. Germline lookup yields CDR1 SGDLS and CDR2 YYNGEE.